This T cell receptor beta chain was observed in a study of CD8+ T cells in alopecia areata. Regarding this clone: No antigen is known for it.

The treatment here: oral pan-JAK inhibitor, 5-10 mg twice daily. Sorted populations comprised CD4+ and CD8+ T cells obtained from PBMCs. General study points: Affected lesional scalp, above all in alopecia totalis/universalis, was more clonal than normal scalp.

The CDR3 is 16 residues long. V lost 0 bases to trimming and J lost 3 bases, with 15 bases between them. Per germline, CDR1 MNHEY and CDR2 SVGAGI. Sequencing relied on a cDNA template that was reverse transcribed from extracted RNA. The protocol was immunoSEQ multiplex PCR, while the TCRdb copy is restricted to in-frame clones and leaves out a portion. In the table there are around 300,000 clones, about 62% of which are singletons. The rearrangement uses TRBV6-5 and TRBJ2-7, with a possible D match to TRBD1 (6 bases). The TCR originated in a human donor with alopecia areata. The sequenced sample was CD4+ T cells sorted from blood, obtained at week 52, from a patient treated with tofacitinib. The CDR3 sequence is CASSYSRDTNFYEQYF. CDR3 DNA: TGTGCCAGCAGTTACTCGAGGGACACCAACTTCTACGAGCAGTACTTC.